These 18 T cell receptor beta chains were all obtained from the same sample, sequenced in a study of T cells in Graves' hyperthyroidism and ophthalmopathy. The TCR beta CDR3 regions underwent amplification using RNA transcripts as the source. The HTBI primer set served for first-round RT-PCR of the TCR CDR3. Each CDR3 protein gets one entry after TCRdb re-called the multiplex PCR reads with MiXCR. The sample gives a few hundred thousand distinct CDR3 sequences, about 16% of which show up once; roughly two fifths is in the top ten. Specimen: blood. All receptors derive from a man between 35 and 55 years old with Graves' hyperthyroidism.

The rearrangement uses TRBV2 and TRBJ2-2; 10 nucleotides align to TRBD2. CDR1 SNHLY and CDR2 FYNNEI come from the germline V gene. Trimming cost V 7 bases and J 7 bases; bases outside gene matches: 12. There are 16 residues in the CDR3. The CDR3 is CASTKEAGGPVGELFF. In DNA, the CDR3 is TGTGCCAGCACCAAAGAAGCGGGGGGGCCTGTCGGGGAGCTGTTTTTT.

The chain couples TRBV6-1 to TRBJ2-3, with a possible D match to TRBD2 (6 bases). From germline, CDR1 is MNHNS and CDR2 SASEGT. V lost 8 bases, J lost 4 bases, and 10 bases lay in between. The CDR3 extends over 12 amino acids. CDR3 sequence reads: CASHGGADTQYF. Here the CDR3 DNA reads TGTGCCAGCCACGGAGGGGCAGATACGCAGTATTTT.

The sample holds many counts of this clonotype. J is TRBJ1-1 and V is TRBV30, with D uncertain. The V gene lost 4 bases and the J gene lost 0 bases, with 9 bases spanning the gap. Germline V gene sequence: CDR1 GTSNPN, CDR2 SVGIG (reference sequence). The CDR3 loop spans 13 amino acids. This chain's CDR3 is CAWIVGVNTEAFF. CDR3 nucleotide sequence: TGTGCCTGGATCGTTGGGGTGAACACTGAAGCTTTCTTT.

The chain links TRBV12-3 or TRBV12-4 to TRBJ1-3; D remains unclear. V was shortened by 7 bases and J by 4 bases, with 11 bases between the two germline ends. The CDR3 contains 13 residues. DNA of the CDR3: TGTGCCAGCACCTACCTTTTGGGAAACACCATATATTTT. It translates to CASTYLLGNTIYF.

The rearrangement joins TRBV6-1 to TRBJ2-3; the D gene could be TRBD1 or TRBD2 (7 bases each). The CDR3 totals 17 residues. Germline V gives CDR1 MNHNS, CDR2 SASEGT. V shed 6 bases and J shed 2 bases, with 21 bases lying between them. DNA of the CDR3: TGTGCCAGCAGGGAAAGACAGGGACTACTCAACACAGATACGCAGTATTTT. Amino acids: CASRERQGLLNTDTQYF.

This clonotype came up many times. The CDR3, as DNA: TGTGCCAGCAGCCCCCGTACTCGGCCCCGTGGCGGTACAGATACGCAGTATTTT. This translates into CASSPRTRPRGGTDTQYF. This rearrangement joins TRBV7-2 to TRBJ2-3; D not certain. This CDR3 is 18 amino acids long. Germline-derived CDR1 and CDR2 are SGHTA and FQGNSA. V gave up 5 bases and J gave up 3 bases, with 24 bases separating them.

The chain recombines TRBV27 with TRBJ1-5; perhaps TRBD1 as D (5 bases). CDR3 size: 17 residues. Germline-derived CDR1 and CDR2 are MNHEY and SMNVEV (reference sequence). V lost 5 bases to trimming and J lost 7 bases, with 24 bases between them. The CDR3 DNA reads as TGTGCCAGCAGTGTAACCGGGACGGGCCTACCCTGGCAGCCCCAGCATTTT. Protein sequence: CASSVTGTGLPWQPQHF.

J is TRBJ2-2 and V is TRBV20-1; a possible D gene is TRBD1 (5 bases). Germline assignment: CDR1 DFQATT and CDR2 SNEGSKA (reference sequence). V was pared by 3 bases and J by 3 bases, with 8 bases between. The CDR3 is 13 amino acids. CDR3 in amino acids: CSASQGYTGELFF. CDR3 in DNA: TGCAGTGCTAGTCAGGGTTACACCGGGGAGCTGTTTTTT.

This clonotype was counted ten times or more. The chain links TRBV7-6 to TRBJ2-7; TRBD1 aligns across 8 bases. The V and J ends lost 1 base and 6 bases, in that order; junction bases with no gene match: 8. The length of the CDR3 is 15 residues. Germline V CDR1 and CDR2: SGHVS, FNYEAQ. CDR3 residues: CASSLGGAGGSEQYF. Here the CDR3 DNA reads TGTGCCAGCAGCTTAGGGGGGGCAGGGGGCTCCGAGCAGTACTTC.

This clonotype was seen many times. The V and J genes are TRBV28 and TRBJ2-5; 9 nucleotides match TRBD1. The CDR3 spans 14 residues. Germline-derived CDR1 and CDR2 are MDHEN and SYDVKM. J gave up 5 bases and V 2 bases, and 3 bases lay outside the gene matches. The DNA of the CDR3 is TGTGCCAGCAGTTTAGGGACAGGGTTGGAGACCCAGTACTTC. It translates to CASSLGTGLETQYF. Variable domain in full (rest from reference TRBV28 and TRBJ2-5): DVKVTQSSRYLVKRTGEKVFLECVQDMDHENMFWYRQDPGLGLRLIYFSYDVKMKEKGDIPEGYSVSREKKERFSLILESASTNQTSMYLCASSLGTGLETQYFGPGTRLLVL.

The genes are TRBV19 and TRBJ2-7, with D tentatively TRBD1 (5 bases). The CDR3 totals 14 residues. Trimming removed 2 bases at V and 0 bases at J, with 8 bases between. Germline V lookup: CDR1 LNHDA, CDR2 SQIVND (reference sequence). CDR3 in DNA: TGTGCCAGTAGTATAACCGACAGCTCCTACGAGCAGTACTTC. This gives the protein CASSITDSSYEQYF. The variable domain in full, completed from reference TRBV19 and TRBJ2-7, reads DGGITQSPKYLFRKEGQNVTLSCEQNLNHDAMYWYRQDPGQGLRLIYYSQIVNDFQKGDIAEGYSVSREKKESFPLTVTSAQKNPTAFYLCASSITDSSYEQYFGPGTRLTVT.

There are a few counts of this clonotype. The CDR3 loop reads CASSVGVDDITDTQYF. CDR3 coding DNA: TGTGCCAGCAGCGTAGGAGTGGACGACATCACAGATACGCAGTATTTT. V and J are TRBV9 and TRBJ2-3; D is ambiguous. V was clipped by 0 bases and J by 2 bases, with 13 bases between them. This CDR3 has 16 residues. The germline gives CDR1 SGDLS, CDR2 YYNGEE.

This rearrangement joins TRBV7-3 to TRBJ2-7, with 8 bases matching TRBD1. Germline lookup yields CDR1 SGHTA and CDR2 FQGTGA. The CDR3 sequence is 15 residues long. The junction had 4 bases not matched to a gene; V was cut back by 0 bases and J by 3 bases. CDR3 nucleotide sequence: TGTGCCAGCAGCTTAACTACCGGACAGGGCTACGAGCAGTACTTC. It is translated as CASSLTTGQGYEQYF. Using reference TRBV7-3 and TRBJ2-7 for the parts outside the CDR3, the full variable domain is GAGVSQTPSNKVTEKGKYVELRCDPISGHTALYWYRQSLGQGPEFLIYFQGTGAADDSGLPNDRFFAVRPEGSVSTLKIQRTERGDSAVYLCASSLTTGQGYEQYFGPGTRLTVT.

V gene TRBV20-1 combines with J gene TRBJ2-5, with 8 bases aligning to TRBD1. The CDR3 runs to 15 residues. Germline-derived CDR1 and CDR2 are DFQATT and SNEGSKA (reference sequence). With 6 bases clipped from V and 1 base from J, the junction kept 10 bases outside the gene matches. CDR3 nucleotide sequence: TGCAGTGCCCCCCCCGGCAGGGGGCCCCAAGAGACCCAGTACTTC. Protein: CSAPPGRGPQETQYF.

This clonotype occurred many times. The chain links TRBV30 to TRBJ2-3; 9 bases line up with TRBD2. V shed 8 bases, J shed 4 bases, and the junction held 10 bases outside the gene matches. Germline CDR1 is GTSNPN and CDR2 is SVGIG (reference sequence). The CDR3 is 14 amino acids. The CDR3: CAGGDSGGSDTQYF. In DNA form, the CDR3 reads TGTGCCGGGGGGGATAGCGGGGGCTCAGATACGCAGTATTTT.

This clonotype was seen a handful of times. V is TRBV28 and J is TRBJ1-2; TRBD1 is a possible D gene (5 bases). The germline V gene has CDR1 MDHEN and CDR2 SYDVKM. The CDR3 consists of 14 residues. V was clipped by 3 bases and J by 3 bases, with 11 bases between them. The CDR3 bases are TGTGCCAGCAGTTTGGTCGGACACCACTATGGCTACACCTTC. Translating gives CASSLVGHHYGYTF.

This clonotype was found many times. This chain connects TRBV6-2 or TRBV6-3 to TRBJ1-2, with D maybe TRBD1 (5 bases). The CDR3 length is 18 residues. The V gene lost 7 bases and the J gene lost 2 bases, with 26 bases spanning the gap. CDR1 and CDR2 (germline): MNHEY, SVGEGT. The CDR3 sequence is CASISYESLAGTNYGYTF. DNA for the CDR3: TGTGCCAGCATCAGTTACGAGTCTTTAGCAGGGACCAACTATGGCTACACCTTC.

Ten or more counts support this clonotype. This chain links TRBV20-1 with TRBJ2-3, with D perhaps matching TRBD1 (5 bases). Germline CDR1 reads DFQATT; CDR2 reads SNEGSKA (reference sequence). V lost 2 bases, J lost 4 bases, and 7 bases lay in between. This CDR3 is built from 12 residues. This chain's CDR3 is CSARLGADTQYF. The CDR3 DNA reads as TGCAGTGCTAGATTAGGGGCAGATACGCAGTATTTT.